The present entry profiles one T cell receptor (beta chain) with its context. Looked up from germline, CDR1 is SGHTA and CDR2 is FQGNSA. The CDR3 totals 17 residues. V shed 1 base and J 2 bases; nucleotides not matched to a gene: 4. The data originate from a study of shared T cell receptors in the human thymus. TCRdb's copy holds only in-frame clones and misses some; the assay was immunoSEQ multiplex PCR. Seen here are roughly 560,000 clones, approximately 80% observed once, and the top ten hold 0.013%. Another study also made use of these data, one on human thymus T cells. Per that paper: During corrective heart surgery, resections were taken, and the thymus tissue came from them.

The sequence came from a boy less than two years old with a congenital heart defect. The chain is built from TRBV7-2 and TRBJ2-5, with TRBD2 matching 13 bases. Sequencing input: thymocytes. The CDR3 here is CASSLEGGLAGQETQYF. The CDR3 nucleotides are TGTGCCAGCAGCTTAGAGGGGGGACTAGCGGGGCAAGAGACCCAGTACTTC. Looking up the rest from reference TRBV7-2 and TRBJ2-5 gives the full variable domain: GAGVSQSPSNKVTEKGKDVELRCDPISGHTALYWYRQSLGQGLEFLIYFQGNSAPDKSGLPSDRFSAERTGGSVSTLTIQRTQQEDSAVYLCASSLEGGLAGQETQYFGPGTRLLVL.